The 2 T cell receptor beta chains below were found in one sample sequenced in a study of T cell responses to AZD1222 COVID-19 vaccine (dated by TCRdb to the early 2020s). Receptors were amplified or captured by the immunoSEQ multiplex PCR assay. Not all clones reach the TCRdb copy of this immuneACCESS table, which keeps in-frame sequences only. Checked studies attribute under half of the gap to unresolved V genes and leave the rest unexplained. For this sample there are fewer than 150,000 clones; more than 85% appear just once. The ten most abundant clones make up approximately 6.5% of the sample. Interpreted using the paper, the time point label stands for: about 28 days (+/-7) after the second vaccine dose. The specimen comprised peripheral blood, sampled 28 days after the second AZD1222 dose. The receptors shown here come from an adult who received the AZD1222 COVID-19 vaccine.

V usage is TRBV9 and J usage is TRBJ1-6; the D gene is possibly TRBD1 (6 bases). The CDR3 sequence is 14 residues long. Trimming stripped 3 bases from V and 5 bases from J, with 9 bases between. From germline, CDR1 is SGDLS and CDR2 YYNGEE. CDR3 in DNA: TGTGCCAGCAGCGCAACAGGGAATAATTCACCCCTCCACTTT. Translated: CASSATGNNSPLHF.

V usage is TRBV29-1 and J usage is TRBJ1-4; D may be TRBD1 (5 bases). Germline V gene data show CDR1 as SQVTM and CDR2 as ANQGSEA. The CDR3 covers 13 residues. The ends were cut back, 8 bases at V and 1 base at J, with 11 bases in the middle. The DNA of the CDR3 is TGCAGCATTCGGGGGGGAACTAATGAAAAACTGTTTTTT. This translates into CSIRGGTNEKLFF.